The 18 T cell receptor beta chains reported below all come from one sample, sequenced in a study of cytomegalovirus exposure and HLA in healthy donors. PCR employed 60 Vbeta and 13 Jbeta primers. Sequencing used immunoSEQ multiplex PCR; TCRdb keeps in-frame clones, though not all of them. The table includes under 200,000 clones, about four fifths detected once. Material for sequencing was PBMCs. The receptors shown here come from a woman aged 50 to 65 in good health and CMV-seronegative.

The chain is built from TRBV6-4 and TRBJ1-5, with D perhaps TRBD1 (6 bases). V was pared by 11 bases and J by 1 base, with 18 bases between. The CDR3 runs 15 residues. Germline CDR1 MRHNA, CDR2 SNTAGT. CDR3 loop: CAGGQSERSNQPQHF. The CDR3 DNA reads as TGTGCCGGGGGACAATCAGAGAGGAGCAATCAGCCCCAGCATTTT.

A word on this clone: A read error is likely, as this CDR3 ends without the conserved phenylalanine or tryptophan. The CDR3 protein is CASSEGVQIFEQYL. The CDR3 bases are TGTGCCAGCAGCGAGGGGGTTCAAATTTTCGAGCAGTACCTC. This rearrangement joins TRBV2 to TRBJ2-7; a possible D gene is TRBD1 (6 bases). The germline V gene has CDR1 SNHLY and CDR2 FYNNEI. Trimming stripped 6 bases from V and 6 bases from J, with 18 bases between. This CDR3 contains 14 residues.

This chain links TRBV10-1 with TRBJ1-5; 7 positions match TRBD1. The V gene's germline CDR1 is WNHNN and CDR2 SYGVQD (reference sequence). Germline trimming cut 6 bases from V and 1 base from J; bases unmatched to any gene: 6. The CDR3 spans 15 residues. Here the CDR3 reads CASRRTGLSNQPQHF. The CDR3 DNA sequence: TGCGCCAGCAGGAGGACAGGCCTGAGCAATCAGCCCCAGCATTTT.

The chain joins TRBV5-4 to TRBJ2-3, with 8 bases identical to TRBD1. Germline loops: CDR1 SGHNT, CDR2 YYREEE (reference sequence). CDR3 length: 16 residues. Losses at the gene ends were 3 bases for V and 4 bases for J; bases not matched to a gene: 10. The CDR3 bases are TGTGCCAGCAGCTCACCAGACAGGGGCGCAGCAGATACGCAGTATTTT. Translation: CASSSPDRGAADTQYF.

V usage is TRBV15 and J usage is TRBJ1-5; 8 nucleotides match TRBD1. Per germline, CDR1 LNHNV and CDR2 YYDKDF (reference sequence). The CDR3 covers 14 residues. With V trimmed by 6 bases and J by 2 bases, 3 bases remained unmatched. This CDR3 is CATRSDRGNQPQHF. The CDR3 nucleotides read TGTGCCACCAGGTCGGACAGGGGCAATCAGCCCCAGCATTTT.

This clone has just one count. A junction end diverges from the germline sequence, so it may reflect a read error. J is TRBJ2-7 and V is TRBV7-7; TRBD1 agrees at 9 bases. This CDR3 spans 13 amino acids. Germline V gene sequence: CDR1 SSHAT, CDR2 FNYEAQ (reference sequence). The CDR3 DNA reads TGTGCTAGCAGCTCTTCCGGGACAGGGGAGCAGTACTTC. It encodes CASSSSGTGEQYF.

The rearrangement links TRBV30 to TRBJ2-1, with 9 positions matching TRBD2. In germline, CDR1 is GTSNPN, CDR2 SVGIG (reference sequence). V trimming: 4 bases; J trimming: 8 bases; junction bases outside the gene matches: 12. CDR3 length: 15 amino acids. In nucleotides, the CDR3 is TGTGCCTGGATTTCGGGCAGCGGGAGGAATTATGAGCAGTTCTTC. Encoded protein: CAWISGSGRNYEQFF.

The chain carries TRBV29-1 and TRBJ2-6, with 7 bases that match TRBD1. This CDR3 is 18 amino acids long. In germline, CDR1 is SQVTM, CDR2 ANQGSEA. Trimming took 0 bases from V and 0 from J; bases not matched to a gene: 8. CDR3 nucleotides: TGCAGCGTTGAAGATTCGGGGACAGACCTCTCTGGGGCCAACGTCCTGACTTTC. Translation: CSVEDSGTDLSGANVLTF.

This clone showed up just a few times. The chain employs TRBV4-1 and TRBJ2-7; no definite D call. The CDR3 runs to 14 residues. V was shortened by 1 base and J by 0 bases, with 7 bases between the two germline ends. Germline V gene sequence: CDR1 MGHRA, CDR2 YSYEKL. CDR3 in amino acids: CASSQAETSYEQYF. CDR3 DNA: TGCGCCAGCAGCCAAGCAGAAACCTCCTACGAGCAGTACTTC.

CDR3 bases: TGTGCCAGCAGTGAACAGTTGAACACTGAAGCTTTCTTT. It codes for CASSEQLNTEAFF. The chain combines TRBV6-1 with TRBJ1-1; D not certain. Germline-derived CDR1 and CDR2 are MNHNS and SASEGT. The CDR3 sequence is 13 residues long. Trimming took off 2 bases at V and 0 bases at J, with 4 bases between the two ends.

The V gene is TRBV2, the J gene TRBJ2-2; D might be TRBD1 (6 bases). Germline loops: CDR1 SNHLY, CDR2 FYNNEI. This CDR3 has 15 amino acids. V lost 6 bases, J lost 1 base, and 12 bases lay in between. CDR3 DNA sequence: TGTGCCAGCAGGGCCGGGACAATGAACACCGGGGAGCTGTTTTTT. It specifies CASRAGTMNTGELFF.

The gene calls are TRBV6-1 and TRBJ2-1; TRBD2 agrees at 9 bases. The CDR3 covers 16 residues. The V gene's germline CDR1 is MNHNS and CDR2 SASEGT. With 4 bases clipped from V and 2 bases from J, the junction kept 6 bases outside the gene matches. CDR3 region: CASSARASGTYNEQFF. The CDR3 DNA sequence: TGTGCCAGCAGTGCCCGGGCTAGCGGGACCTACAATGAGCAGTTCTTC.

The V and J genes are TRBV5-6 and TRBJ1-5; D gene unclear. The germline gives CDR1 SGHDT, CDR2 YYEEEE. CDR3 length: 15 amino acids. V was shortened by 4 bases and J by 1 base, with 12 bases between the two germline ends. Here the CDR3 reads CASSQGGGSNQPQHF. Written as DNA, the CDR3 is TGTGCCAGCAGCCAAGGAGGAGGGAGCAATCAGCCCCAGCATTTT.

The chain employs TRBV19 and TRBJ2-3, with 9 bases fitting TRBD1. The CDR3 loop spans 19 amino acids. J gave up 0 bases and V 0 bases, and 10 bases lay outside the gene matches. The germline V gene has CDR1 LNHDA and CDR2 SQIVND (reference sequence). CDR3 loop: CASSIDPSQGAYSTDTQYF. CDR3 coding DNA: TGTGCCAGTAGTATAGATCCATCACAGGGGGCTTACAGCACAGATACGCAGTATTTT.

This clone has only a few counts. The chain is built from TRBV9 and TRBJ2-1; D gene unclear. Germline values: CDR1 SGDLS, CDR2 YYNGEE. CDR3 length: 14 residues. Trimming took 0 bases from V and 5 from J, leaving 9 bases between them. This CDR3 reads CASSVGVGDNEQFF. The CDR3 DNA reads TGTGCCAGCAGCGTAGGGGTAGGAGACAATGAGCAGTTCTTC.

This chain uses TRBV29-1 with TRBJ2-1; 8 nucleotides line up with TRBD1. The CDR3 runs 18 residues. Germline CDR1 reads SQVTM; CDR2 reads ANQGSEA. Trimming removed 1 base from V and 2 bases from J; junction bases left unmatched: 13. CDR3 residues: CSVEARQGQGGAYNEQFF. CDR3 coding DNA: TGCAGCGTTGAAGCGCGACAGGGGCAAGGCGGAGCCTACAATGAGCAGTTCTTC.

This clone came up a few times. The rearrangement uses TRBV11-2 and TRBJ1-3, with D unclear. With 3 bases removed from V and 0 bases from J, the gap between germline ends came to 9 bases. There are 15 residues in the CDR3. CDR1 is SGHAT and CDR2 is FQNNGV in the germline V gene. The chain's CDR3 is CASSLAQSSGNTIYF. The CDR3 nucleotides read TGTGCCAGCAGCTTGGCACAGAGCTCTGGAAACACCATATATTTT. Variable domain in full (rest from reference TRBV11-2 and TRBJ1-3): EAGVAQSPRYKIIEKRQSVAFWCNPISGHATLYWYQQILGQGPKLLIQFQNNGVVDDSQLPKDRFSAERLKGVDSTLKIQPAKLEDSAVYLCASSLAQSSGNTIYFGEGSWLTVV.

This chain connects TRBV2 to TRBJ1-4; 8 nucleotides align to TRBD1. CDR3 length: 16 residues. With 0 bases clipped from V and 11 bases from J, the junction kept 11 bases outside the gene matches. CDR1 and CDR2 from the germline V gene are SNHLY and FYNNEI. CDR3 DNA sequence: TGTGCCAGCAGTGAAGCCTTCACAGGGGGGTTCGGTAAACTGTTTTTT. Its translation is CASSEAFTGGFGKLFF.